Below, 19 T cell receptor beta chains from the same sample are listed, as sequenced in a study of cytomegalovirus exposure and HLA in healthy donors. A multiplex PCR was run with 60 Vbeta primers and 13 Jbeta primers. Only in-frame clones appear in the TCRdb table, and some are missing; sequencing was by immunoSEQ multiplex PCR. Of around 90,000 clones listed, about 81% were seen once; the top ten hold about 3%. Specimen: PBMCs. These receptor sequences come from a woman aged 35 to 49 in good health and CMV-seronegative.

CDR3 region: CASSPGTDTQYF. The CDR3 DNA follows: TGTGCCAGCAGCCCAGGCACAGATACGCAGTATTTT. This sequence joins TRBV28 and TRBJ2-3; D unresolved. The CDR3 spans 12 residues. V was clipped by 6 bases and J by 1 base, with 5 bases between them. Germline CDR1 is MDHEN and CDR2 is SYDVKM.

Remarks on this clone: The same CDR3 can be traced to other DNA sequences in this sample. The chain joins TRBV18 to TRBJ2-7, with D tentatively TRBD1 (6 bases). CDR3 length: 14 residues. With 3 bases removed from V and 0 bases from J, the gap between germline ends came to 9 bases. Germline CDR1 reads KGHSH; CDR2 reads LQKENI. This CDR3 is CASSPGQSSYEQYF. Here the CDR3 DNA reads TGTGCCAGCTCACCCGGACAGAGCTCCTACGAGCAGTACTTC.

A few counts support this clone. The rearrangement joins TRBV7-9 to TRBJ2-4, with 14 bases fitting TRBD2. This CDR3 has 16 amino acids. Germline V gene sequence: CDR1 SEHNR, CDR2 FQNEAQ (reference sequence). The junction had 8 bases not matched to a gene; V was cut back by 5 bases and J by 8 bases. CDR3 protein: CASSPPGTSGRYIQYF. CDR3 bases: TGTGCCAGCAGCCCCCCCGGGACTAGCGGGAGATACATTCAGTACTTC.

This chain joins TRBV9 and TRBJ1-1; a possible D gene is TRBD1 (6 bases). The ends were cut back, 6 bases at V and 1 base at J, with 19 bases in the middle. The V gene's germline CDR1 is SGDLS and CDR2 YYNGEE. The CDR3 runs to 16 residues. The chain's CDR3 is CASNQGPGRGNTEAFF. CDR3 sequence (DNA): TGTGCCAGCAACCAAGGGCCCGGCAGGGGGAACACTGAAGCTTTCTTT.

V and J are TRBV30 and TRBJ1-5; TRBD1 matches at 9 bases. There are 15 residues in the CDR3. Trimming cost V 0 bases and J 2 bases; bases outside gene matches: 2. Germline loops: CDR1 GTSNPN, CDR2 SVGIG (reference sequence). The CDR3: CAWSVRDRGNQPQHF. The CDR3 region has the DNA TGTGCCTGGAGTGTTCGGGACAGGGGCAATCAGCCCCAGCATTTT. The full variable domain, in which reference TRBV30 and TRBJ1-5 provide the parts outside the CDR3, is SQTIHQWPATLVQPVGSPLSLECTVEGTSNPNLYWYRQAAGRGLQLLFYSVGIGQISSEVPQNLSASRPQDRQFILSSKKLLLSDSGFYLCAWSVRDRGNQPQHFGDGTRLSIL.

CDR3 DNA sequence: TGTGCCAGCAGTTTTCACAGGGGCACTGAAGCTTTCTTT. Translated: CASSFHRGTEAFF. The J gene is TRBJ1-1, the V gene TRBV27; 7 positions agree with TRBD1. J gave up 4 bases and V 3 bases, and 2 bases lay outside the gene matches. This CDR3 comprises 13 residues. Germline V gene sequence: CDR1 MNHEY, CDR2 SMNVEV (reference sequence).

This clone is a singleton in its sample. The gene calls are TRBV19 and TRBJ2-7; 11 bases fit TRBD2. There are 17 residues in the CDR3. After removal of 6 bases from V and 2 bases from J, the junction contained 12 bases not matched to a gene. Germline V gene data show CDR1 as LNHDA and CDR2 as SQIVND (reference sequence). The CDR3 nucleotides are TGTGCCAGTAGACCGTCCTATAGCGGGAGGGTAGCCTACGAGCAGTACTTC. This translates into CASRPSYSGRVAYEQYF.

The V call is TRBV10-3, the J call TRBJ1-2; no clear D gene. The CDR3 has 13 residues. The ends were cut back, 6 bases at V and 4 bases at J, with 12 bases in the middle. Germline CDR1 and CDR2: ENHRY and SYGVKD. In nucleotides, the CDR3 is TGTGCCATCAGGGGTCGGGAGCTCTATGGCTACACCTTC. Its translation: CAIRGRELYGYTF.

The chain has TRBV19 and TRBJ2-6, with a weak D call TRBD2 (6 bases). This CDR3 spans 14 amino acids. V was cut by 9 bases and J by 3 bases, with 12 bases left in between. Germline CDR1 reads LNHDA; CDR2 reads SQIVND (reference sequence). CDR3 in DNA: TGTGCCAGCGCAAGGGAGGATGGGGCCAACGTCCTGACTTTC. Protein product: CASAREDGANVLTF.

This clone was observed a handful of times. The genes are TRBV6-5 and TRBJ1-1; D gene unclear. There are 13 residues in the CDR3. With 0 bases removed from V and 5 bases from J, the gap between germline ends came to 7 bases. The germline CDR1 and CDR2 sequences are MNHEY and SVGAGI. CDR3 nucleotides: TGTGCCAGCAGTTACTCGTACGGGACTGAAGCTTTCTTT. Amino acids: CASSYSYGTEAFF.

V is TRBV28 and J is TRBJ1-5; 8 bases are a match to TRBD1. Germline assignment: CDR1 MDHEN and CDR2 SYDVKM. The CDR3 runs to 15 residues. V lost 6 bases and J lost 7; bases outside the gene matches: 11. The CDR3 sequence: CASRPTGGQRQPQHF. CDR3 bases: TGTGCCAGCAGGCCAACAGGGGGTCAACGGCAGCCCCAGCATTTT.

The rearrangement joins TRBV11-2 to TRBJ1-5; unclear D gene. This CDR3 spans 15 amino acids. V gave up 2 bases and J gave up 3 bases, with 11 bases separating them. Germline assignment: CDR1 SGHAT and CDR2 FQNNGV. CDR3 residues: CASSLFTGTNQPQHF. The CDR3 DNA sequence: TGTGCCAGCAGCTTATTCACGGGTACCAATCAGCCCCAGCATTTT.

The sample holds a few counts of this clone. This rearrangement joins TRBV5-4 to TRBJ2-2, with 8 bases fitting TRBD2. Germline-derived CDR1 and CDR2 are SGHNT and YYREEE (reference sequence). J was trimmed by 0 bases and V by 2 bases; bases with no gene match: 3. The CDR3 length is 16 residues. The DNA of the CDR3 is TGTGCCAGCAGCTTTAAGCGGGGGACGAACACCGGGGAGCTGTTTTTT. It specifies CASSFKRGTNTGELFF.

CDR3 in DNA: TGTGCCAGCAGCCGGGGACAGAGCCCCACGGATACGCAGTATTTT. Translating it yields CASSRGQSPTDTQYF. The chain is built from TRBV5-4 and TRBJ2-3, with 7 positions matching TRBD1. There are 15 residues in the CDR3. Germline V gives CDR1 SGHNT, CDR2 YYREEE (reference sequence). After removal of 4 bases from V and 6 bases from J, the junction contained 11 bases not matched to a gene.

The chain combines TRBV19 with TRBJ1-2; 10 bases line up with TRBD1. This CDR3 is 15 amino acids long. The junction had 4 bases not matched to a gene; V was cut back by 5 bases and J by 1 base. Germline lookup yields CDR1 LNHDA and CDR2 SQIVND (reference sequence). CDR3 sequence reads: CASSPTGGLNYGYTF. The CDR3 nucleotides are TGTGCCAGTAGTCCGACAGGGGGCCTTAACTATGGCTACACCTTC.

The gene calls are TRBV4-1 and TRBJ2-3; TRBD2 agrees at 13 bases. Trimming removed 1 base from V and 3 bases from J; junction bases left unmatched: 7. CDR3 length: 18 amino acids. Germline loops: CDR1 MGHRA, CDR2 YSYEKL. Here the CDR3 DNA reads TGCGCCAGCAGCCAAGGGGGGACTAGCGGGATCAGTACAGATACGCAGTATTTT. It specifies CASSQGGTSGISTDTQYF.

The chain combines TRBV19 with TRBJ2-1; tentative D call: TRBD1 (6 bases). The V end was cut by 5 bases, the J end by 3 bases, with 14 bases between. The V gene's germline CDR1 is LNHDA and CDR2 SQIVND (reference sequence). The CDR3 has 15 amino acids. The CDR3 spells CASSFTGQRYNEQFF. CDR3 nucleotides: TGTGCCAGTAGTTTTACGGGACAACGCTACAATGAGCAGTTCTTC.

The chain couples TRBV5-3 to TRBJ1-3; D is possibly TRBD1 (6 bases). TRBV5-3 is designated an ORF whose function remains uncertain. The CDR3 is 15 residues long. Trimming pared 5 bases from V and 4 bases from J, leaving 16 bases between. CDR3 sequence reads: CARRGQNRLGNTIYF. The CDR3 DNA reads TGTGCCAGAAGAGGACAGAACCGACTAGGAAACACCATATATTTT.

The rearrangement links TRBV29-1 to TRBJ1-2; 8 positions agree with TRBD1. The ends lost 7 bases at V and 8 bases at J; junction bases unmatched: 15. The CDR3 contains 14 residues. The germline V gene has CDR1 SQVTM and CDR2 ANQGSEA. CDR3 bases: TGCAGCGCAGGGGGCAGGCGGGACGGAGCGGGCTACACCTTC. Its protein product is CSAGGRRDGAGYTF.